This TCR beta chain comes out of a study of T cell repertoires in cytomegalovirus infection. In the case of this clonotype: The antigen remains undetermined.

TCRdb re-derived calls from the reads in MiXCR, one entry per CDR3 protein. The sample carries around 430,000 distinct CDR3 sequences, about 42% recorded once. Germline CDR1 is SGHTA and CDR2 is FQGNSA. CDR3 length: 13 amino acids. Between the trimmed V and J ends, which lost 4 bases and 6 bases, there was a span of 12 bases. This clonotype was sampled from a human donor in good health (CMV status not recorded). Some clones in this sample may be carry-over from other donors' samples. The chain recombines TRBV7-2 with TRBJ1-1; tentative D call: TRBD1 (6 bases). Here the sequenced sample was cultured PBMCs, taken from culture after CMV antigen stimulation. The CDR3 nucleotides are TGTGCCAGCAGCTCCCTTACAGGGCCTGAAGCTTTCTTT. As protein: CASSSLTGPEAFF.